Each of the 19 T cell receptor beta chains below was sequenced from the same sample in a study of blood T cell repertoires in COVID-19. Produced via immunoSEQ multiplex PCR; TCRdb's table is partial and in-frame only. The table has about 350,000 clones, approximately 89% seen once. Input material: peripheral blood. The source is a woman aged 55-75 years with COVID-19, enrolled during active disease.

The chain combines TRBV18 with TRBJ1-6, with TRBD1 matching over 8 bases. The CDR3 covers 15 residues. The V gene's germline CDR1 is KGHSH and CDR2 LQKENI. After removal of 1 base from V and 7 bases from J, the junction contained 3 bases not matched to a gene. As DNA, the CDR3 is TGTGCCAGCTCACCACGGCAGGGGGCGAATTCACCCCTCCACTTT. It encodes CASSPRQGANSPLHF.

This clone appeared a single time. Other DNA sequences in this sample translate to the same CDR3. The chain joins TRBV9 to TRBJ1-1; D is perhaps TRBD1 (5 bases). The CDR3 has 13 amino acids. CDR1 SGDLS and CDR2 YYNGEE come from the germline V gene. The ends were cut back, 2 bases at V and 1 base at J, with 6 bases in the middle. The CDR3 spells CASSVTANTEAFF. DNA of the CDR3: TGTGCCAGCAGCGTGACAGCGAACACTGAAGCTTTCTTT.

V and J are TRBV12-5 and TRBJ1-1; D is ambiguous. The CDR3 consists of 12 residues. Trimming took off 3 bases at V and 3 bases at J, with 5 bases between the two ends. Germline assignment: CDR1 LGHNT and CDR2 FRNRAP. The CDR3 DNA reads as TGTGCTAGTGGTTTAGAGGACACTGAAGCTTTCTTT. Protein sequence: CASGLEDTEAFF.

The V gene is TRBV29-1, the J gene TRBJ1-1; 8 bases map to TRBD1. Germline CDR1 is SQVTM and CDR2 is ANQGSEA. The trim removed 4 bases at V and 3 bases at J, leaving 4 bases unmatched. The length of the CDR3 is 13 residues. In DNA, the CDR3 is TGCAGCGTTGCAGACAGGGGTTACACTGAAGCTTTCTTT. Protein: CSVADRGYTEAFF.

The chain couples TRBV1 to TRBJ2-7; TRBD2, the D gene given by the table, was not confirmed from the DNA. TRBV1 corresponds to a pseudogene. CDR3 length: 15 residues. The CDR3 is CTSSQDVLAGYEQYF. The DNA for the CDR3 is TGCACCAGCAGCCAAGATGTACTAGCGGGGTACGAGCAGTACTTC.

The genes are TRBV3-1 (or the pseudogene TRBV3-2) and TRBJ2-4, with a weak D call TRBD2 (5 bases). Trimming shortened V by 2 bases and J by 4 bases, and 18 bases separated the two germline ends. CDR3 size: 17 residues. Germline V gene sequence: CDR1 LGHDT, CDR2 YNNKEL (reference sequence). This CDR3 is CASSQRPLGVDKNIQYF. CDR3 coding DNA: TGTGCCAGCAGCCAAAGGCCGCTCGGGGTAGATAAAAACATTCAGTACTTC.

The gene calls are TRBV28 and TRBJ1-2, with TRBD1 identical over 7 bases. CDR1 MDHEN and CDR2 SYDVKM come from the germline V gene. The CDR3 length is 15 residues. V lost 6 bases and J lost 3; bases outside the gene matches: 10. This chain's CDR3 is CASRRGDSSYYGYTF. The DNA of the CDR3 is TGTGCCAGCAGACGAGGGGACAGCTCATACTATGGCTACACCTTC.

The genes are TRBV5-1 and TRBJ2-1; TRBD1 matches at 8 bases. V dropped 1 base and J dropped 7; count of bases not matched to a gene: 7. The CDR3 spans 15 residues. Germline CDR1 and CDR2: SGHRS and YFSETQ. CDR3 coding DNA: TGCGCCAGCAGCTTGTACGGACAGGGTATTAATGAGCAGTTCTTC. Translated: CASSLYGQGINEQFF.

This chain links TRBV5-1 with TRBJ2-3; 8 nucleotides line up with TRBD1. V shed 4 bases, J shed 5 bases, and the junction held 6 bases outside the gene matches. From germline, CDR1 is SGHRS and CDR2 YFSETQ. The length of the CDR3 is 14 residues. The CDR3 sequence is CASSGTGRRDTQYF. CDR3 DNA sequence: TGCGCCAGCAGCGGGACAGGACGTCGAGATACGCAGTATTTT.

This clone showed up just once. This chain connects TRBV6-5 to TRBJ2-7; 10 nucleotides match TRBD1. The germline V gene has CDR1 MNHEY and CDR2 SVGAGI. The CDR3 extends over 15 amino acids. V dropped 6 bases and J dropped 1; count of bases not matched to a gene: 6. The DNA of the CDR3 is TGTGCCAGCAGGGTCCGGGACAGGGGTTCCTACGAGCAGTACTTC. It codes for CASRVRDRGSYEQYF.

The V and J genes are TRBV5-8 and TRBJ2-1; D gene uncertain. Trimming removed 0 bases from V and 6 bases from J, with 4 bases in between. Germline V gene lookup returns CDR1 SGHTS and CDR2 YDEGEE. The CDR3 consists of 12 residues. CDR3 sequence reads: CASSLVSNEQFF. For the CDR3, the DNA is TGTGCCAGCAGCTTGGTTAGCAATGAGCAGTTCTTC.

This clone has only one observation. The CDR3 here is CATSRQGAGGEKLFF. In DNA, the CDR3 is TGTGCCACCAGCAGACAGGGGGCCGGAGGTGAAAAACTGTTTTTT. The J gene is TRBJ1-4, the V gene TRBV15; 8 nucleotides agree with TRBD1. The V segment lost 2 bases and the J segment 7 bases; nucleotides outside the gene matches: 6. CDR3 length equals 15 residues. The germline CDR1 and CDR2 sequences are LNHNV and YYDKDF (reference sequence).

The chain employs TRBV14 and TRBJ1-1; D is unresolved. The CDR3 spans 16 residues. From germline, CDR1 is SGHDN and CDR2 FVKESK. The V gene lost 4 bases and the J gene lost 1 base, with 16 bases spanning the gap. DNA of the CDR3: TGTGCCAGCAGCCTTGGGCCCCGGAAGGAGAACACTGAAGCTTTCTTT. This gives the protein CASSLGPRKENTEAFF. The full variable domain, in which reference TRBV14 and TRBJ1-1 provide the parts outside the CDR3, is EAGVTQFPSHSVIEKGQTVTLRCDPISGHDNLYWYRRVMGKEIKFLLHFVKESKQDESGMPNNRFLAERTGGTYSTLKVQPAELEDSGVYFCASSLGPRKENTEAFFGQGTRLTVV.

The rearrangement uses TRBV7-3 and TRBJ2-4; TRBD1 matches at 10 bases. There are 16 residues in the CDR3. The junction had 7 bases not matched to a gene; V was cut back by 2 bases and J by 6 bases. CDR1 and CDR2 (germline): SGHTA, FQGTGA. CDR3 sequence (DNA): TGTGCCAGCAGCTTAGGAGGGGGACAGGGGCTAAACATTCAGTACTTC. This translates into CASSLGGGQGLNIQYF.

The gene calls are TRBV10-3 and TRBJ2-1; 8 bases match TRBD1. CDR3 size: 15 residues. The V and J ends lost 4 bases and 0 bases, in that order; junction bases with no gene match: 2. The germline CDR1 and CDR2 sequences are ENHRY and SYGVKD. In nucleotides, the CDR3 is TGTGCCATCAGTGGCGGACAGGGCTCCTACAATGAGCAGTTCTTC. Residues: CAISGGQGSYNEQFF.

V is TRBV3-1 (or the pseudogene TRBV3-2) and J is TRBJ1-3; 9 nucleotides align to TRBD1. Germline V gene sequence: CDR1 LGHDT, CDR2 YNNKEL (reference sequence). Trimming at V came to 3 bases and at J to 3 bases, leaving 3 bases not matched to a gene. The CDR3 spans 15 residues. The CDR3 region is CASSHQGQGGNTIYF. The CDR3 bases are TGTGCCAGCAGCCATCAGGGACAGGGTGGAAACACCATATATTTT.

The V gene is TRBV14, the J gene TRBJ1-2; D is perhaps TRBD1 (6 bases). The CDR3 extends over 14 amino acids. Germline V gene sequence: CDR1 SGHDN, CDR2 FVKESK. V was cut by 2 bases and J by 6 bases, with 13 bases left in between. Here the CDR3 DNA reads TGTGCCAGCAGCCAATTAGGGGGAGGGGATGGCTACACCTTC. Translating it yields CASSQLGGGDGYTF. The full variable domain, in which reference TRBV14 and TRBJ1-2 provide the parts outside the CDR3, is EAGVTQFPSHSVIEKGQTVTLRCDPISGHDNLYWYRRVMGKEIKFLLHFVKESKQDESGMPNNRFLAERTGGTYSTLKVQPAELEDSGVYFCASSQLGGGDGYTFGSGTRLTVV.

This clone was seen once. In DNA, the CDR3 is TGTGCCAGCAGTGAATCGGCGGGGGGGACCTACGAGCAGTACTTC. This encodes CASSESAGGTYEQYF. This sequence joins TRBV2 and TRBJ2-7, with 9 bases fitting TRBD2. The germline V gene has CDR1 SNHLY and CDR2 FYNNEI. V gave up 2 bases and J gave up 2 bases; unmatched junction bases: 4. The CDR3 sequence is 15 residues long.

V and J are TRBV18 and TRBJ1-2; 8 bases match TRBD1. V shed 4 bases and J 2 bases; nucleotides not matched to a gene: 3. The CDR3 has 14 amino acids. From germline, CDR1 is KGHSH and CDR2 LQKENI. CDR3 amino acids: CASSQRTGNYGYTF. The CDR3 region has the DNA TGTGCCAGCTCACAACGGACAGGGAACTATGGCTACACCTTC.